This T cell receptor beta chain appears in the sequencing data of a study of blood T cell repertoires in COVID-19 (TCRdb year 2020). Turning to the overall study: Samples from collaborators originated in the United States, Italy and Spain and spanned both the acute and convalescent phases of COVID-19. The material from the prospective study consisted of cDNA or gDNA derived from T cells, B-cell-depleted T cells, or PBMCs. The dataset comprised deeply sampled blood TCRbeta repertoires from subjects exposed to, actively infected with, or recovered from COVID-19. The repertoires were released in a freely available public database intended as a resource for research on the immune response to SARS-CoV-2. Samples came from the ongoing ImmuneRACE study (first 160 participants) plus 1,254 subjects from 6 global collaborators. Nearly every sample came with metadata listing a de-identified subject ID, COVID-19 status, age in years and sex. Where HLA class I and class II types were available, the types were taken from metadata supplied by the sample provider, not from assay-based typing. The paper's findings and limits, for the study overall: Clinical and demographic metadata were provided uncurated, with the amount varying by source and participant.

In Seattle, one collaborating source enrolled patients while the infection was active and tracked those patients longitudinally over the course of disease. Whole blood was collected in K2EDTA tubes by collaborating institutions according to the institutions' own protocols. For TCRbeta analysis, collaborators shipped samples in one of three forms: frozen whole blood, isolated PBMCs, or DNA extracted from either of those sample types. This clone came up a few times. The antigen it binds to is not known. It has no much larger one-base neighbor in the sample; base qualities were not kept. TCRbeta CDR3 regions were amplified from genomic DNA using the immunoSEQ Assay, a bias-controlled multiplex PCR. Turning to the authors' computational methods: The number of nucleated cells in each sample was estimated from the amplification of reference gene primers within the assay. To quantify the absolute abundance of each unique TCRbeta CDR3 rearrangement, sequence reads were collapsed and filtered. For each sample, productive Simpson clonality was calculated by taking the square root of Simpson's diversity index across productive rearrangements. This is the immuneACCESS table as TCRdb keeps it, with only in-frame sequences that have V and J called. A part of the clones is gone; compared with another copy, unresolved V genes explain less than half, and the rest is unexplained. V and J calls and clone size are copied from that table; D and trimming were computed from the DNA. This sample comprises about 250,000 clones, about 84% of them detected only once. Of the sample, approximately 6% falls within the top ten clones.

This clonotype was sampled from a woman aged 80 or over with COVID-19, enrolled during active disease. Specimen: peripheral blood.

The bases are TGCGCCAGCAGCTTGTCCATCCTACTCAACACCGGGGAGCTGTTTTTT. Translated, it reads CASSLSILLNTGELFF. The chain links TRBV5-1 with TRBJ2-2, with the D gene call left open. V is shortened by 1 base, J by 2 bases, and the region joining them spans 12 bases. From its cysteine to its phenylalanine, the CDR3 spans 16 amino acids. Only the CDR3 DNA stays, 48 bases, in frame from base 1. For CDR1 and CDR2, the germline V gene lists SGHRS and YFSETQ.